This T cell receptor beta chain was retrieved from a study of radiotherapy plus CTLA-4 blockade in lung cancer. Overall study results and limits: It was early blood T cell clone dynamics, with interferon-beta, that reportedly best predicted response. Radiotherapy was combined with ipilimumab, and tumor-derived TCR clones then expanded in blood.

Remarks on this clone: The antigen is undetermined.

The method was immunoSEQ multiplex PCR; TCRdb's version includes in-frame clones alone and lacks a portion of them. The sample yields 70,000 to 90,000 clones, under 85% seen once. Treatment of patients with chemo-refractory metastatic non-small-cell lung cancer consisted of focal radiation plus CTLA-4 blockade with ipilimumab. The ends were cut back, 0 bases at V and 6 bases at J, with 16 bases in the middle. The CDR3 extends over 15 amino acids. Germline V gene sequence: CDR1 SGDLS, CDR2 YYNGEE. The sequence was collected from a human donor with non-small cell lung cancer who had stable disease on radiotherapy plus ipilimumab. The chain employs TRBV9 and TRBJ2-7; D is uncertain. The specimen comprised peripheral blood, sampled from a patient treated with radiotherapy plus ipilimumab. The CDR3 DNA sequence: TGTGCCAGCAGCGTAGGTAACTCTTTCTCAAGCGAGCAGTACTTC. Translated, it gives CASSVGNSFSSEQYF.